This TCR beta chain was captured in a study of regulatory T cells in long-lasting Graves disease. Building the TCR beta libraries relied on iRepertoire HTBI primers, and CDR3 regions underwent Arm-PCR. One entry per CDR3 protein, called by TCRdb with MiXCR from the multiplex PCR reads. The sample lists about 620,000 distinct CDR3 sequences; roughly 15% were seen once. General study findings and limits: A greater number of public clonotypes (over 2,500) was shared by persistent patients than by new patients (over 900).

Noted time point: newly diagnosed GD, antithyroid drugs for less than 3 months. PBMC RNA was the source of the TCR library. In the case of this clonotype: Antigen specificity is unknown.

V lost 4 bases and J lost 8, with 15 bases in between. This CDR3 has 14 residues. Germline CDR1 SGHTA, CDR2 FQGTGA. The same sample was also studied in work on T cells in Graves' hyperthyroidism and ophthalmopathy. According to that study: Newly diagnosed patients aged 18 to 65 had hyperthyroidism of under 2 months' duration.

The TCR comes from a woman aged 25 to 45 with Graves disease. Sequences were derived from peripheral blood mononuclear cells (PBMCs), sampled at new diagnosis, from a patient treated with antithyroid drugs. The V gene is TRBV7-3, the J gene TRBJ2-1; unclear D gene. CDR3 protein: CASSWVRRNDEQFF. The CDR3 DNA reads TGTGCCAGCAGCTGGGTTCGCAGAAACGATGAGCAGTTCTTC.